These 11 T cell receptor beta chains share one sample of origin, sequenced in a study of T cell responses to AZD1222 COVID-19 vaccine. Clones were read by immunoSEQ multiplex PCR, and TCRdb kept only the in-frame ones, dropping some. This table holds roughly 150,000 clones, approximately 92% found once. The starting material was peripheral blood, obtained on day 0 of AZD1222 vaccination. These receptors originate from an adult in good health.

The genes are TRBV4-3 and TRBJ2-1; 9 nucleotides align to TRBD1. Germline V gene data show CDR1 as LGHNA and CDR2 as YSLEER. Unmatched junction bases numbered 7, after V lost 0 bases and J lost 4 bases. The CDR3 is made up of 17 amino acids. The CDR3 bases are TGCGCCAGCAGCCAAGAAATAGCACAGGGGGCATACAATGAGCAGTTCTTC. Its translation is CASSQEIAQGAYNEQFF.

There are a few counts of this clone. The chain couples TRBV11-2 to TRBJ1-1, with D perhaps matching TRBD1 (5 bases). Germline values: CDR1 SGHAT, CDR2 FQNNGV. The CDR3 is made up of 14 amino acids. Trimming stripped 4 bases from V and 5 bases from J, with 14 bases between. CDR3 region: CASSSHQGRTEAFF. The CDR3 DNA sequence: TGTGCCAGCAGCTCACATCAGGGACGGACTGAAGCTTTCTTT.

The chain has TRBV18 and TRBJ1-1; 7 bases fit TRBD1. With V trimmed by 3 bases and J by 8 bases, 6 bases remained unmatched. Germline V gene lookup returns CDR1 KGHSH and CDR2 LQKENI. The CDR3 runs 13 residues. CDR3 sequence: CASSPSQTGEAFF. For the CDR3, the DNA is TGTGCCAGCTCACCGTCTCAGACAGGGGAAGCTTTCTTT.

CDR3 in amino acids: CASSSEGNQPQHF. The CDR3 DNA reads TGTGCCAGCAGTTCGGAGGGCAATCAGCCCCAGCATTTT. The J gene is TRBJ1-5, the V gene TRBV27; D is uncertain. Per germline, CDR1 MNHEY and CDR2 SMNVEV (reference sequence). The CDR3 spans 13 residues. The germline V and J ends were trimmed by 4 bases and 2 bases, with 6 bases remaining between them.

V gene TRBV6-1 combines with J gene TRBJ1-5, with unresolved D. The length of the CDR3 is 13 residues. Germline V CDR1 and CDR2: MNHNS, SASEGT. Trimming shortened V by 0 bases and J by 9 bases, and 9 bases separated the two germline ends. CDR3 nucleotide sequence: TGTGCCAGCAGTGAAGCGCTCCCGACGCCCCAGCATTTT. Its protein product is CASSEALPTPQHF.

The V gene is TRBV5-1, the J gene TRBJ2-2; 7 bases align to TRBD1. This CDR3 comprises 15 residues. Germline CDR1 is SGHRS and CDR2 is YFSETQ. The V and J ends lost 2 bases and 2 bases, in that order; junction bases with no gene match: 3. The CDR3 region is CASSLRQGNTGELFF. In nucleotides, the CDR3 is TGCGCCAGCAGCTTAAGACAGGGAAACACCGGGGAGCTGTTTTTT.

This rearrangement joins TRBV19 to TRBJ2-1, with no clear D. The CDR3 covers 15 residues. Trimming left V 3 bases short and J 5 bases short, with 14 bases between. Germline V gene lookup returns CDR1 LNHDA and CDR2 SQIVND (reference sequence). Here the CDR3 reads CASSIYYDVNNEQFF. CDR3 sequence (DNA): TGTGCCAGTAGTATTTATTACGACGTTAACAATGAGCAGTTCTTC.

V usage is TRBV7-6 and J usage is TRBJ1-2, with D perhaps matching TRBD1 (5 bases). Germline V CDR1 and CDR2: SGHVS, FNYEAQ. V was trimmed by 1 base and J by 4 bases, leaving 10 bases between them. CDR3 size: 14 residues. Here the CDR3 reads CASSLVPQAYGYTF. The CDR3 DNA sequence: TGTGCCAGCAGCTTAGTTCCACAGGCCTATGGCTACACCTTC. Filled out from reference TRBV7-6 and TRBJ1-2, the complete variable domain reads GAGVSQSPRYKVTKRGQDVALRCDPISGHVSLYWYRQALGQGPEFLTYFNYEAQQDKSGLPNDRFSAERPEGSISTLTIQRTEQRDSAMYRCASSLVPQAYGYTFGSGTRLTVV.

The gene calls are TRBV25-1 and TRBJ1-2; D remains unclear. CDR3 length: 15 residues. Trimming removed 1 base from V and 2 bases from J, with 11 bases in between. In germline, CDR1 is MGHDK, CDR2 SYGVNS. The CDR3 DNA reads TGTGCCAGCAGTGAATCCGGTGGGCAGAACTATGGCTACACCTTC. It yields the protein CASSESGGQNYGYTF.

The chain recombines TRBV2 with TRBJ2-3; 11 nucleotides align to TRBD2. The CDR3 loop spans 15 amino acids. Germline trimming cut 6 bases from V and 5 bases from J; bases unmatched to any gene: 7. CDR1 SNHLY and CDR2 FYNNEI come from the germline V gene. CDR3 protein: CASRVAGGGRDTQYF. The CDR3 DNA is TGTGCCAGCAGGGTAGCGGGAGGGGGTCGAGATACGCAGTATTTT.

The chain uses TRBV7-6 and TRBJ2-5, with a weak D call TRBD2 (5 bases). The CDR3 runs 15 residues. In germline, CDR1 is SGHVS, CDR2 FNYEAQ. V lost 1 base to trimming and J lost 3 bases, with 12 bases between them. The CDR3 reads CASSLDLSGKETQYF. The CDR3 DNA follows: TGTGCCAGCAGCTTAGATCTTTCGGGAAAAGAGACCCAGTACTTC.